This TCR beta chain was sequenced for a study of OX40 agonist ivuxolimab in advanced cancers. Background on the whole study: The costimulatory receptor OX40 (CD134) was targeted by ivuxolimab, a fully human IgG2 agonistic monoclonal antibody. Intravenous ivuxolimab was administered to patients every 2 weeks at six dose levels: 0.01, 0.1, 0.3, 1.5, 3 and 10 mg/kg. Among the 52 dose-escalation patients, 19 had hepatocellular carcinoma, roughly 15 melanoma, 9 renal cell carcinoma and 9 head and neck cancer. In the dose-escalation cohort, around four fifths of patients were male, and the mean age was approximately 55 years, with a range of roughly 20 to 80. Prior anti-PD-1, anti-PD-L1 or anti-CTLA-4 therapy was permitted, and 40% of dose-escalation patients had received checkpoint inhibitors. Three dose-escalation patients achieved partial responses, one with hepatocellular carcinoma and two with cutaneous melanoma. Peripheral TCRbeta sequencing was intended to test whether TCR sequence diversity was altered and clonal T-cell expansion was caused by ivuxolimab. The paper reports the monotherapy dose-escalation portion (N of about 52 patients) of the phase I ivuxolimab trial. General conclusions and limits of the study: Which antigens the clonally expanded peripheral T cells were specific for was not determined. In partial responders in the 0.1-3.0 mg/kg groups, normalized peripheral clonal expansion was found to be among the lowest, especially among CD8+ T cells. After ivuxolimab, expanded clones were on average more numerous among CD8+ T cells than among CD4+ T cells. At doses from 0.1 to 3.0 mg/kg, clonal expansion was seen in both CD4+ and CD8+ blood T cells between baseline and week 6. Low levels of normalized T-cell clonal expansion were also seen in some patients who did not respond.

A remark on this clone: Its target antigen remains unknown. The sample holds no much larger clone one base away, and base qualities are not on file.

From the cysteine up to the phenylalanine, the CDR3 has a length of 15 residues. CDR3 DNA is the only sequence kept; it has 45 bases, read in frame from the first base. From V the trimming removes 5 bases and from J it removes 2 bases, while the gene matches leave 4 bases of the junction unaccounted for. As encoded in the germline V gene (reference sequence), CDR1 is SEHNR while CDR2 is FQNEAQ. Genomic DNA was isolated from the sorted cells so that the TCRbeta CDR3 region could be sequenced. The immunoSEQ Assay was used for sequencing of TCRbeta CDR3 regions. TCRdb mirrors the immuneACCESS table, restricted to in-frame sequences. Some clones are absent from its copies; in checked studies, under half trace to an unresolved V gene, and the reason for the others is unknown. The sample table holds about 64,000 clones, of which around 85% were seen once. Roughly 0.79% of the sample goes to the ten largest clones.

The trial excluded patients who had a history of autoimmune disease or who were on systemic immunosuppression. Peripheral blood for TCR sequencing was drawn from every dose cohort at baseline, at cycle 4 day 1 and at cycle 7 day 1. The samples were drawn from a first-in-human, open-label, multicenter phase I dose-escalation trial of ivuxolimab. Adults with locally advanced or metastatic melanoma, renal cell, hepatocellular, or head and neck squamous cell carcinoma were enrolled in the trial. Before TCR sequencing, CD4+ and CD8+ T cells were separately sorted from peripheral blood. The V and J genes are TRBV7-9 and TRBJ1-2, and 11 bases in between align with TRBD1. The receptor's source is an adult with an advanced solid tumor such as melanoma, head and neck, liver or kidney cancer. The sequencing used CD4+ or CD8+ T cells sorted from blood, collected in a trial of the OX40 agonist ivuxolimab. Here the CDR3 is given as CASSGGQGANYGYTF. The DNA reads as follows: TGTGCCAGCAGCGGCGGACAGGGGGCGAACTATGGCTACACCTTC.